These 26 T cell receptor beta chains came from one sample sequenced in a study of T cells after yellow fever vaccination. One entry per CDR3 protein, called by TCRdb with MiXCR from the 5' RACE reads. The sample has under 300,000 distinct CDR3 sequences, 6.7% seen once. The sequences come from CD4+ T cells sorted from PBMCs, collected on the day of the yellow fever booster vaccination. These receptors were collected from a man aged 25 to 45 who received the YFV17D yellow fever vaccine.

This clonotype was seen many times. V usage is TRBV24-1 and J usage is TRBJ2-6; D possibly corresponds to TRBD1 (5 bases). V dropped 4 bases and J dropped 0 bases, with 15 bases sitting between them. The CDR3 is 18 amino acids. Germline CDR1 and CDR2: KGHDR and SFDVKD. The CDR3 DNA reads as TGTGCCACCAGTGACCCACAGGAACCAGGCTCTGGGGCCAACGTCCTGACTTTC. Translated, it gives CATSDPQEPGSGANVLTF.

This clonotype came up a few times. The chain employs TRBV20-1 and TRBJ2-1; possibly TRBD1 for D (5 bases). This CDR3 has 13 amino acids. Germline V gene lookup returns CDR1 DFQATT and CDR2 SNEGSKA (reference sequence). V was clipped by 5 bases and J by 8 bases, with 16 bases between them. The CDR3 loop reads CSARYRRGDEQFF. The CDR3 DNA reads TGCAGTGCTCGCTATCGAAGGGGCGATGAGCAGTTCTTC.

The chain joins TRBV12-3 or TRBV12-4 to TRBJ2-7; 7 bases match TRBD2. Unmatched junction bases numbered 10, after V lost 3 bases and J lost 2 bases. The CDR3 covers 16 residues. CDR3 amino acids: CASSFLVGGVPYEQYF. In nucleotides, the CDR3 is TGTGCCAGCAGTTTTTTAGTGGGAGGGGTTCCCTACGAGCAGTACTTC.

V gene TRBV25-1 combines with J gene TRBJ2-3; 11 bases fit TRBD2. The junction had 9 bases not matched to a gene; V was cut back by 5 bases and J by 5 bases. The CDR3 sequence is 16 residues long. Germline V gives CDR1 MGHDK, CDR2 SYGVNS. The CDR3 protein is CASSFGSGRVRDTQYF. In DNA, the CDR3 is TGTGCCAGCAGTTTCGGTAGCGGGAGGGTGCGAGATACGCAGTATTTT.

In its sample, this clonotype was seen a few times. The chain couples TRBV7-2 to TRBJ2-7, with D unresolved. CDR3 length: 14 residues. Germline assignment: CDR1 SGHTA and CDR2 FQGNSA. The germline V and J ends were trimmed by 1 base and 6 bases, with 13 bases remaining between them. The CDR3 bases are TGTGCCAGCAGCTTAGATCCCCCGGGCTCCGAGCAGTACTTC. Translation: CASSLDPPGSEQYF.

This clonotype was seen repeatedly, ten times or more. The V gene is TRBV5-1, the J gene TRBJ2-5, with 12 bases fitting TRBD2. V gave up 0 bases and J gave up 4 bases; unmatched junction bases: 1. Germline CDR1 SGHRS, CDR2 YFSETQ. This CDR3 comprises 15 residues. This chain's CDR3 is CASSLEGLAGETQYF. DNA of the CDR3: TGCGCCAGCAGCTTGGAGGGACTAGCGGGAGAGACCCAGTACTTC.

In this sample, this clonotype turned up many times. The chain has TRBV7-2 and TRBJ2-3; no firm D call. V lost 9 bases and J lost 2, with 12 bases in between. There are 13 residues in the CDR3. The germline CDR1 and CDR2 sequences are SGHTA and FQGNSA. CDR3 sequence (DNA): TGTGCCAGTGCCGTACATAACACAGATACGCAGTATTTT. It yields the protein CASAVHNTDTQYF.

V is TRBV20-1 and J is TRBJ2-2; D not resolved. Germline CDR1 reads DFQATT; CDR2 reads SNEGSKA (reference sequence). Trimming removed 8 bases at V and 1 base at J, with 11 bases between. This CDR3 region has 13 residues. CDR3 region: CSPRVENTGELFF. Here the CDR3 DNA reads TGCAGTCCTCGGGTGGAGAACACCGGGGAGCTGTTTTTT.

This clonotype was counted between two and nine times. The chain is built from TRBV6-5 and TRBJ2-1; 9 bases are shared with TRBD2. This CDR3 spans 16 amino acids. CDR1 is MNHEY and CDR2 is SVGAGI in the germline V gene. Germline trimming cut 0 bases from V and 5 bases from J; bases unmatched to any gene: 5. CDR3 in amino acids: CASSYSGGRADNEQFF. CDR3 nucleotides: TGTGCCAGCAGTTACTCGGGCGGGAGGGCCGACAATGAGCAGTTCTTC.

The sample holds many counts of this clonotype. The V call is TRBV5-1, the J call TRBJ2-1, with D perhaps matching TRBD1 (7 bases). The CDR3 sequence is 15 residues long. V lost 3 bases and J 2 bases, leaving 12 bases between the germline ends. Germline CDR1 is SGHRS and CDR2 is YFSETQ. This chain's CDR3 is CASSSSGGTYNEQFF. Written as DNA, the CDR3 is TGCGCCAGCAGCTCGTCAGGGGGGACCTACAATGAGCAGTTCTTC.

The V gene is TRBV7-2, the J gene TRBJ2-7; 7 bases line up with TRBD2. The J segment lost 3 bases and the V segment lost 1 base, leaving 3 bases of the junction unmatched. This CDR3 is 14 amino acids long. In germline, CDR1 is SGHTA, CDR2 FQGNSA. The CDR3: CASSLVPSGYEQYF. The CDR3 nucleotides read TGTGCCAGCAGCTTAGTTCCTAGCGGCTACGAGCAGTACTTC. Filled out from reference TRBV7-2 and TRBJ2-7, the complete variable domain reads GAGVSQSPSNKVTEKGKDVELRCDPISGHTALYWYRQSLGQGLEFLIYFQGNSAPDKSGLPSDRFSAERTGGSVSTLTIQRTQQEDSAVYLCASSLVPSGYEQYFGPGTRLTVT.

This chain connects TRBV10-3 to TRBJ2-5; D may be TRBD1 (6 bases). The germline gives CDR1 ENHRY, CDR2 SYGVKD. The length of the CDR3 is 14 residues. Deletions cut 6 bases from V and 5 bases from J, with 16 bases between. CDR3 coding DNA: TGTGCCATCAGCGCGAGAGGGGGTCGGGAGACCCAGTACTTC. Its translation: CAISARGGRETQYF.

In its sample, this clonotype was seen many times. The V and J genes are TRBV7-2 and TRBJ2-2, with D possibly called TRBD1 or TRBD2 (6 bases each). V shed 2 bases and J shed 6 bases, with 10 bases lying between them. The CDR3 sequence is 14 residues long. CDR1 and CDR2 (germline): SGHTA, FQGNSA. CDR3 residues: CASSLPGAAGELFF. In DNA form, the CDR3 reads TGTGCCAGCAGCTTACCGGGGGCTGCCGGGGAGCTGTTTTTT.

The chain has TRBV27 and TRBJ2-7; 8 bases map to TRBD2. Germline V gene data show CDR1 as MNHEY and CDR2 as SMNVEV (reference sequence). The length of the CDR3 is 14 residues. The CDR3 bases are TGTGCTACCCGGGGAGCGGGAGTCACATACGAGCAGTACTTC. Amino acid sequence: CATRGAGVTYEQYF.

There are a few counts of this clonotype. The chain couples TRBV7-2 to TRBJ2-3, with 10 bases aligning to TRBD2. CDR1 SGHTA and CDR2 FQGNSA come from the germline V gene. V lost 4 bases to trimming and J lost 0 bases; unmatched junction nucleotides: 4. The CDR3 has 16 residues. CDR3 in DNA: TGTGCCAGCAGCTCCTCGACTAGCGGGAGCACAGATACGCAGTATTTT. This translates into CASSSSTSGSTDTQYF.

This clonotype was counted at least ten times. This chain joins TRBV5-1 and TRBJ2-3, with 12 nucleotides matching TRBD2. This CDR3 has 17 amino acids. Germline V gene data show CDR1 as SGHRS and CDR2 as YFSETQ. Trimming at V came to 3 bases and at J to 2 bases, leaving 7 bases not matched to a gene. CDR3 nucleotides: TGCGCCAGCAGCTCCCCAGGACTAGCGGGAACCACAGATACGCAGTATTTT. Translating gives CASSSPGLAGTTDTQYF.

This clonotype occurred many times. This sequence joins TRBV29-1 and TRBJ2-2; 8 nucleotides line up with TRBD2. The CDR3 contains 15 residues. Germline lookup yields CDR1 SQVTM and CDR2 ANQGSEA. The ends lost 4 bases at V and 4 bases at J; junction bases unmatched: 8. In DNA, the CDR3 is TGCAGCGTTGGGGTCGCGGGAGGAGTCACCGGGGAGCTGTTTTTT. Amino acids: CSVGVAGGVTGELFF.

The rearrangement joins TRBV20-1 to TRBJ1-6; perhaps TRBD1 as D (6 bases). Germline V gene sequence: CDR1 DFQATT, CDR2 SNEGSKA (reference sequence). This CDR3 region has 13 residues. Deletions cut 5 bases from V and 7 bases from J, with 12 bases between. CDR3 DNA: TGCAGTGCTGGGGACACGAAAAATTCACCCCTCCACTTT. This encodes CSAGDTKNSPLHF.

In its sample, this clonotype was seen a few times. V usage is TRBV5-1 and J usage is TRBJ2-5, with TRBD2 matching 9 bases. CDR3 length: 14 residues. The V and J ends lost 3 bases and 5 bases, in that order; junction bases with no gene match: 5. Germline-derived CDR1 and CDR2 are SGHRS and YFSETQ. In nucleotides, the CDR3 is TGCGCCAGCAGCTCCATAGCGGGAGTGGAGACCCAGTACTTC. This sequence encodes CASSSIAGVETQYF.

V usage is TRBV19 and J usage is TRBJ2-5; 7 bases map to TRBD1. The CDR3 spans 13 residues. CDR1 LNHDA and CDR2 SQIVND come from the germline V gene (reference sequence). V shed 4 bases, J shed 5 bases, and the junction held 4 bases outside the gene matches. The chain's CDR3 is CASSTARGETQYF. CDR3 sequence (DNA): TGTGCCAGTAGTACGGCCAGGGGGGAGACCCAGTACTTC.

In its sample, this clonotype was seen once. The gene calls are TRBV6-1 and TRBJ2-3, with TRBD2 matching over 8 bases. Germline V gene sequence: CDR1 MNHNS, CDR2 SASEGT. The CDR3 length is 15 residues. Trimming cost V 7 bases and J 4 bases; bases outside gene matches: 10. CDR3 in DNA: TGTGCCAGCACCCAACGGGCCGGGAGGGCAGATACGCAGTATTTT. This codes for CASTQRAGRADTQYF.

The chain combines TRBV5-5 with TRBJ2-7; 8 nucleotides match TRBD2. Germline V lookup: CDR1 SGHKS, CDR2 YYEKEE (reference sequence). CDR3 length: 18 amino acids. V shed 2 bases and J 0 bases; nucleotides not matched to a gene: 13. The CDR3 is CASSFAGGVAQISYEQYF. CDR3 DNA: TGTGCCAGCAGCTTTGCGGGAGGTGTCGCACAGATCTCCTACGAGCAGTACTTC.

The sample holds a few counts of this clonotype. CDR3 in amino acids: CASSLVQGAYNYGYTF. Here the CDR3 DNA reads TGTGCCAGCAGCTTAGTACAGGGGGCTTATAACTATGGCTACACCTTC. The chain joins TRBV5-5 to TRBJ1-2; the match to TRBD1 covers 9 bases. The CDR3 is made up of 16 amino acids. In germline, CDR1 is SGHKS, CDR2 YYEKEE (reference sequence). The V gene end was trimmed by 2 bases and the J gene end by 1 base; junction bases not matched to a gene: 6.

This chain links TRBV7-2 with TRBJ2-3, with 9 positions matching TRBD2. The V and J ends lost 6 bases and 0 bases, in that order; junction bases with no gene match: 7. CDR1 SGHTA and CDR2 FQGNSA come from the germline V gene. The CDR3 is made up of 16 amino acids. CDR3 sequence reads: CASSQLAGVSTDTQYF. Here the CDR3 DNA reads TGTGCCAGCAGTCAATTAGCGGGAGTCAGCACAGATACGCAGTATTTT.

This clonotype was seen at least ten times. The chain has TRBV10-3 and TRBJ2-2, with D possibly TRBD2 on 6 matching bases. This CDR3 is 19 amino acids long. Trimming removed 3 bases from V and 1 base from J, with 21 bases in between. CDR1 and CDR2 (germline): ENHRY, SYGVKD. CDR3 residues: CAISEGTHSGLVNTGELFF. CDR3 nucleotides: TGTGCCATCAGTGAAGGGACTCACTCGGGACTCGTGAACACCGGGGAGCTGTTTTTT.

V usage is TRBV29-1 and J usage is TRBJ2-5; 8 nucleotides agree with TRBD2. Germline CDR1 SQVTM, CDR2 ANQGSEA. This CDR3 comprises 14 residues. Trimming cost V 5 bases and J 4 bases; bases outside gene matches: 9. The CDR3 loop reads CSVSGLGNRETQYF. The CDR3 bases are TGCAGCGTTTCGGGACTAGGGAATAGAGAGACCCAGTACTTC.